This is a list of T cell receptor beta chains from one sample in a study of T-cell reconstitution after alpha-beta-depleted transplantation in children. TCRdb called the PCR reads again in MiXCR, with one record for every CDR3 protein. The sample consists of fewer than 550,000 distinct CDR3 sequences, 15% to 20% of them appearing once. Sequencing used PBMCs, mostly from graft donor cells, obtained 360 days after TCRalphabeta/CD19-depleted stem cell transplant. The receptors were gathered from a boy under two years old who had a stem cell transplant for Wiskott-Aldrich syndrome, so the T cells may come from the graft donor. CDR3s include the opening cysteine and the closing phenylalanine or tryptophan. The D gene is left open where the match is weak. Size is stated for part of the rows, as once, few or many counts, or as a class when the clone is expanded.

TRBV10-3	NA	TRBJ2-2	NA	TGTGCCATCAGTTCCTTCGCAACCGGGGAGCTGTTTTTT	CAISSFATGELFF
TRBV12-3/TRBV12-4	NA	TRBJ1-1	NA	TGTGCCAGCAGGACTTCGGTGAACACTGAAGCTTTCTTT	CASRTSVNTEAFF
TRBV14	NA	TRBJ2-1	NA	TGTGCCAGCAGCCAAGTCCCCGGAGGAGCGGTTTACAATGAGCAGTTCTTC	CASSQVPGGAVYNEQFF
TRBV12-3/TRBV12-4	TRBD1	TRBJ1-2	NA	TGTGCCAGCAGTTGGGGGACAGGGTTCAACTATGGCTACACCTTC	CASSWGTGFNYGYTF
TRBV30	NA	TRBJ2-6	NA	TGTGCCTTGCAACAGGGAGCTGGGGCCAACGTCCTGACTTTC	CALQQGAGANVLTF
TRBV6-1	NA	TRBJ2-7	NA	TGTGCCAGCAGCCGGACAGCCTTCTACGAGCAGTACTTC	CASSRTAFYEQYF
TRBV7-8	NA	TRBJ2-7	few	TGTGCCAGCAGTTTACAGGATACCAAGCGGTACGAGCAGTACTTC	CASSLQDTKRYEQYF
TRBV27	TRBD1	TRBJ2-2	few	TGTGCCAGCAGGGGACAGCAAGGAACCGGGGAGCTGTTTTTT	CASRGQQGTGELFF
TRBV7-2	NA	TRBJ1-3	NA	TGTGCCAGCAGCTTAGATCGAGGGAACACCATATATTTT	CASSLDRGNTIYF
TRBV27	NA	TRBJ2-2	few	TGTGCCAGCAGTTTCACGACCGTCACCGGGGAGCTGTTTTTT	CASSFTTVTGELFF
TRBV29-1	NA	TRBJ1-2	few	TGCAGCGCATTGCACGCTGGCTACACCTTC	CSALHAGYTF
TRBV20-1	NA	TRBJ2-7	NA	TGCAGTGCCCCCGAGCAAAGCAGGTACGAGCAGTACTTC	CSAPEQSRYEQYF
TRBV18	TRBD1	TRBJ2-7	once	TGTGCCAGCTCACCCAGGACAGGGGCCAACTCCTACGAGCAGTACTTC	CASSPRTGANSYEQYF
TRBV7-9	TRBD2	TRBJ2-3	NA	TGTGCCAGCAGGTTTAACCTAGCGGGAGGGCCCGCTACGCAGTATTTT	CASRFNLAGGPATQYF
TRBV4-1	NA	TRBJ1-1	NA	TGCGCCAGCAGCCAAGATCCGGGACTGATTGAAGCTTTCTTT	CASSQDPGLIEAFF
TRBV28	NA	TRBJ2-7	NA	TGTGCCAGCAGTTTATCCGTAGGGGCAGGGATCTACGAGCAGTACTTC	CASSLSVGAGIYEQYF
TRBV7-2	NA	TRBJ2-3	NA	TGTGCCAGCAGCTTAGGACTAGCTGCTGCACAGGGTACGCAGTATTTT	CASSLGLAAAQGTQYF
TRBV6-1	NA	TRBJ2-1	NA	TGTGCCACGTCGAACCGGGGGGCGCTCGAGCAGTTCTTC	CATSNRGALEQFF
TRBV5-1	NA	TRBJ1-1	NA	TGCGCCAGCAGCTTGGACAGGGTGGCTTTCTTT	CASSLDRVAFF
TRBV7-6	TRBD2	TRBJ2-5	NA	TGTGCCAGCAGCGGCGTCCGGGGGGTCCAAGAGACCCAGTACTTC	CASSGVRGVQETQYF
TRBV7-9	NA	TRBJ2-2	NA	TGTGCCAGCAGCTTACCCACTGGAGGTGGCACCGGGGAGCTGTTTTTT	CASSLPTGGGTGELFF
TRBV10-3	TRBD2	TRBJ2-2	NA	TGTGCCATCACCGAAGGACTAGCGAACACCGGGGAGCTGTTTTTT	CAITEGLANTGELFF
TRBV20-1	TRBD1	TRBJ2-7	once	TGCAGTGCTAGAGATACCGGGACAGGGGGATCCTACGAGCAGTACTTC	CSARDTGTGGSYEQYF
TRBV4-1	TRBD2	TRBJ2-1	NA	TGCGCCAGCAGCCAACGGGCGGGGGGACTCTACAATGAGCAGTTCTTC	CASSQRAGGLYNEQFF
TRBV29-1	NA	TRBJ1-5	NA	TGCAGCCCCGAGGGTCCCAACCCTTCGCCCCAGCATTTT	CSPEGPNPSPQHF
TRBV6-1	NA	TRBJ2-7	NA	TGTGCCAGCACCCCCGGACCCCTCTCCTACGAGCAGTACTTC	CASTPGPLSYEQYF
TRBV5-4	TRBD1	TRBJ1-4	NA	TGTGCCAGCAGCTCCCACAGGGGAACGAATGAAAAACTGTTTTTT	CASSSHRGTNEKLFF
TRBV7-9	TRBD2	TRBJ2-7	NA	TGTGCCAGCACCCCAGGGGTTCGACTAGCGGGAGAATTCTACGACTTC	CASTPGVRLAGEFYDF
TRBV10-3	NA	TRBJ2-7	few	TGTGCCATCAGTGAGATTGGGGACTACGAGCAGTACTTC	CAISEIGDYEQYF